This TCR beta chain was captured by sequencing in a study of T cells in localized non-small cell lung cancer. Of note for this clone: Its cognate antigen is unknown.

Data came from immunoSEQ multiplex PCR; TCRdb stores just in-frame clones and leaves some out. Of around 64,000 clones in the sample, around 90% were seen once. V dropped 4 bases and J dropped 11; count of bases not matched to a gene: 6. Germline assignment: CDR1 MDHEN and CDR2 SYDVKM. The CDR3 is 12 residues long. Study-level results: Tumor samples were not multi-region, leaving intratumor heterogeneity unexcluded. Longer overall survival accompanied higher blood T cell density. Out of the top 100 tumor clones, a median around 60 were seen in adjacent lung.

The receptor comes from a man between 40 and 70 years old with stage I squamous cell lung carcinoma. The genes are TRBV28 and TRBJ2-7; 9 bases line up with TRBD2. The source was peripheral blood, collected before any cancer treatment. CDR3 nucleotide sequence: TGTGCCAGCAGTTCGCCGGGACTAGCAAAGTACTTC. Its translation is CASSSPGLAKYF.